Below, 5 T cell receptor beta chains from the same sample are listed, as sequenced in a study of T cell responses to AZD1222 COVID-19 vaccine. The data were produced by immunoSEQ multiplex PCR, yet TCRdb's version contains in-frame clones alone and is incomplete. The data show about 150,000 clones, roughly nine tenths seen once. The input for sequencing was peripheral blood, taken on day 0 of AZD1222 vaccination. These receptors were taken from an adult in good health.

V and J are TRBV9 and TRBJ1-3; D may be TRBD1 (6 bases). The germline V gene encodes CDR1 SGDLS and CDR2 YYNGEE. This CDR3 region has 14 residues. V dropped 3 bases and J dropped 2 bases, with 9 bases sitting between them. The CDR3 coding sequence is TGTGCCAGCAGCGATCGGACAGCTGGAAACACCATATATTTT. Residues: CASSDRTAGNTIYF.

This chain connects TRBV7-2 to TRBJ2-3; D uncertain. This CDR3 has 15 amino acids. Trimming removed 1 base at V and 4 bases at J, with 12 bases between. Per the germline V gene, CDR1 is SGHTA and CDR2 is FQGNSA. The CDR3 region has the DNA TGTACCAGCAGCTTAGGGGGAATACTCGCAGATACGCAGTATTTT. Its translation is CTSSLGGILADTQYF. Full variable domain (missing parts from reference TRBV7-2 and TRBJ2-3): GAGVSQSPSNKVTEKGKDVELRCDPISGHTALYWYRQSLGQGLEFLIYFQGNSAPDKSGLPSDRFSAERTGGSVSTLTIQRTQQEDSAVYLCTSSLGGILADTQYFGPGTRLTVL.

CDR3 DNA sequence: TGCGCCAGCAGCCAAGATCCGCGGGAGCAGTACTTC. Its translation: CASSQDPREQYF. This chain uses TRBV4-3 with TRBJ2-7; D unresolved. There are 12 residues in the CDR3. The germline CDR1 and CDR2 sequences are LGHNA and YSLEER. The ends were cut back, 0 bases at V and 7 bases at J, with 7 bases in the middle.

V gene TRBV5-6 combines with J gene TRBJ1-2, with D tentatively TRBD1 (6 bases). V was cut by 3 bases and J by 0 bases, with 15 bases left in between. CDR3 length: 16 residues. The germline gives CDR1 SGHDT, CDR2 YYEEEE. Here the CDR3 DNA reads TGTGCCAGCAGCTGGTCCCAGACAGGAGCTAACTATGGCTACACCTTC. Residues: CASSWSQTGANYGYTF.

In DNA form, the CDR3 reads TGTGCCAGCAGCCATGGGACAACAAACTATGGCTACACCTTC. Translation gives CASSHGTTNYGYTF. J is TRBJ1-2 and V is TRBV3-1 (or the pseudogene TRBV3-2); maybe TRBD1 (6 bases). The germline V gene encodes CDR1 LGHDT and CDR2 YNNKEL (reference sequence). Trimming shortened V by 3 bases and J by 2 bases, and 10 bases separated the two germline ends. The CDR3 contains 14 residues.